This TCR beta chain was sequenced in a study of shared clonotypes between healthy human individuals. Whole-study findings and limits: Read depth was anticipated to influence clonotype sharing among donors. Against clonotypes common to all four donors, non-shared ones had lower generation probabilities.

Between the trimmed V and J ends, which lost 4 bases and 8 bases, there was a span of 17 bases. Germline-derived CDR1 and CDR2 are MNHEY and SVGAGI. The CDR3 is 14 amino acids. The authors ran the assay at deep level. Each PCR replicate from the sorted subsets contained around 0.2 ug DNA, which is 25,000 to 30,000 T cell genomes. Profiling relied on immunoSEQ multiplex PCR, and the TCRdb table lists in-frame clones only, not all of them. The sample contains millions of clones, just over 90% of which appear only once. In the case of this clone: Its cognate antigen is unknown.

The sequenced sample consisted of naive CD4+ T cells sorted from blood. This sample's subset: CD45RA+ positively selected. The TCR sequence derives from a man aged 18 to 29 in good health. The V call is TRBV6-5, the J call TRBJ1-2; no clear D. CDR3 sequence: CASSFSVLAVGYTF. DNA of the CDR3: TGTGCCAGCAGTTTTAGTGTGTTGGCGGTGGGCTACACCTTC.